The clone carrying this T cell receptor beta chain was detected only a few times. This specimen belongs to a study of identical twins. Each CDR3 protein gets one entry after TCRdb re-called the 5' RACE reads with MiXCR. The data hold hundreds of thousands of distinct CDR3 sequences, with 5.5% to 7% observed a single time. Germline-derived CDR1 and CDR2 are DFQATT and SNEGSKA (reference sequence). The CDR3 is 11 residues long. Trimming stripped 2 bases from V and 3 bases from J, with 2 bases between. This sample was also put to use in a study of yellow fever vaccine responses in identical twins.

V is TRBV20-1 and J is TRBJ2-1; D remains unclear. The clonotype originates from a woman under 30 in good health. The sample consisted of memory (CD45RO+) T cells sorted from blood. Written as DNA, the CDR3 is TGCAGTGCTAGACTCTACAATGAGCAGTTCTTC. Amino acid sequence: CSARLYNEQFF.